This TCR beta chain was recorded in a study of shared T cell receptors in the human thymus. The assay was immunoSEQ multiplex PCR, and TCRdb's table has in-frame clones only and misses some. Altogether about 380,000 clones are present, over 90% being singletons, with the ten largest covering approximately 0.018%. This CDR3 contains 14 residues. The J segment lost 6 bases and the V segment lost 5 bases, leaving 6 bases of the junction unmatched. Germline CDR1 MNHEY, CDR2 SMNVEV (reference sequence). This receptor was taken from a human donor. Sequenced input: thymocytes. This chain links TRBV27 with TRBJ2-1; 8 bases are shared with TRBD2. This CDR3 reads CASSPAGVVNEQFF. For the CDR3, the DNA is TGTGCCAGCAGTCCAGCGGGAGTAGTCAATGAGCAGTTCTTC.